These T cell receptor beta chains were read from a single sample in a study of T cell responses to AZD1222 COVID-19 vaccine. Generated by immunoSEQ multiplex PCR, the TCRdb table keeps only in-frame clones and is missing some. The table shows 140,000 to 150,000 clones, with 88% occurring only once. The material was peripheral blood, obtained on day 0 of AZD1222 vaccination. The source is an adult in good health. Both conserved end residues are part of each CDR3. The order of the fields is clone size, V gene, J gene, D gene, CDR3 protein, CDR3 DNA. The D gene is left open where the match is weak. The listing skips clone size in some rows; elsewhere it reads once, few, many or a size class.

size: once
V: TRBV3-1/TRBV3-2
J: TRBJ1-1
D: .
CDR3: CASSQDGFRGTEAFF
DNA: TGTGCCAGCAGCCAAGACGGCTTTCGGGGCACTGAAGCTTTCTTT

size: few
V: TRBV29-1
J: TRBJ1-1
D: .
CDR3: CSVEGALGMNTEAFF
DNA: TGCAGCGTTGAAGGGGCCCTGGGGATGAACACTGAAGCTTTCTTT

size: .
V: TRBV18
J: TRBJ2-1
D: .
CDR3: CASSPEGEQFF
DNA: TGTGCCAGCTCACCAGAGGGAGAGCAGTTCTTC

size: once
V: TRBV11-2
J: TRBJ2-6
D: .
CDR3: CASGIAGTGANVLTF
DNA: TGTGCCAGCGGAATAGCAGGGACCGGGGCCAACGTCCTGACTTTC

size: .
V: TRBV6-2/TRBV6-3
J: TRBJ1-2
D: .
CDR3: CASSRELREGYTF
DNA: TGTGCCAGCAGTCGGGAGCTGCGGGAGGGCTACACCTTC

size: .
V: TRBV11-2
J: TRBJ1-3
D: .
CDR3: CASTLQDSGNTIYF
DNA: TGTGCCAGCACCCTACAAGACTCTGGAAACACCATATATTTT

size: .
V: TRBV15
J: TRBJ1-6
D: .
CDR3: CATSRRGRTNSPLHF
DNA: TGTGCCACCAGCAGGAGGGGACGGACCAATTCACCCCTCCACTTT

size: .
V: TRBV7-2
J: TRBJ2-5
D: .
CDR3: CASSLPPTLETQYF
DNA: TGTGCCAGCAGCTTACCCCCGACTCTAGAGACCCAGTACTTC

size: .
V: TRBV7-2
J: TRBJ2-3
D: .
CDR3: CASSLAARGGTDTQYF
DNA: TGTGCCAGCAGCTTAGCTGCCAGGGGGGGCACAGATACGCAGTATTTT

size: .
V: TRBV11-2
J: TRBJ2-1
D: .
CDR3: CASSRYNEQFF
DNA: TGTGCCAGCAGCCGCTACAATGAGCAGTTCTTC

size: .
V: TRBV5-1
J: TRBJ1-1
D: .
CDR3: CASSLGPGQEAFF
DNA: TGCGCCAGCAGCTTGGGGCCAGGCCAGGAAGCTTTCTTT

size: .
V: TRBV10-3
J: TRBJ2-3
D: TRBD2
CDR3: CAISERAGGWDTQYF
DNA: TGTGCCATCAGTGAGCGAGCGGGGGGGTGGGATACGCAGTATTTT

size: once
V: TRBV18
J: TRBJ1-3
D: .
CDR3: CASSPPSVAGTSGNTIYF
DNA: TGTGCCAGCTCACCTCCTTCCGTTGCCGGGACATCTGGAAACACCATATATTTT

size: .
V: TRBV5-4
J: TRBJ2-7
D: TRBD1
CDR3: CASSLAAGQAGEQYF
DNA: TGTGCCAGCAGCTTGGCCGCTGGACAGGCCGGGGAGCAGTACTTC

size: .
V: TRBV6-5
J: TRBJ1-6
D: .
CDR3: CASTSRDRWGSPLHF
DNA: TGTGCCAGCACCTCCCGGGACCGTTGGGGTTCACCCCTCCACTTT

size: .
V: TRBV25-1
J: TRBJ1-5
D: TRBD1
CDR3: CASSATGVQPQHF
DNA: TGTGCCAGCAGTGCTACAGGGGTTCAGCCCCAGCATTTT

size: .
V: TRBV13
J: TRBJ1-3
D: TRBD1
CDR3: CASSANRGPGNTIYF
DNA: TGTGCCAGCAGCGCTAACAGGGGGCCTGGAAACACCATATATTTT

size: .
V: TRBV24-1
J: TRBJ2-2
D: .
CDR3: CATSDPRTQTGELFF
DNA: TGTGCCACCAGTGATCCCAGAACACAAACCGGGGAGCTGTTTTTT

size: .
V: TRBV7-2
J: TRBJ1-5
D: .
CDR3: CASSSRESNQPQHF
DNA: TGTGCCAGCAGCTCGCGGGAAAGCAATCAGCCCCAGCATTTT

size: .
V: TRBV27
J: TRBJ2-5
D: .
CDR3: CASSLTTPGTQYF
DNA: TGTGCCAGCAGTTTAACCACCCCGGGGACCCAGTACTTC

size: few
V: TRBV5-1
J: TRBJ2-7
D: .
CDR3: CASSSAEYSYEQYF
DNA: TGCGCCAGCAGCTCGGCAGAGTACTCCTACGAGCAGTACTTC

size: few
V: TRBV27
J: TRBJ2-6
D: TRBD1
CDR3: CASSTYDRVGSGANVLTF
DNA: TGTGCCAGCAGTACCTACGACAGGGTGGGGTCTGGGGCCAACGTCCTGACTTTC

size: .
V: TRBV7-2
J: TRBJ2-7
D: TRBD1
CDR3: CASSLALLTGTLSYEQYF
DNA: TGTGCCAGCAGCTTAGCCTTATTGACAGGGACCCTCTCCTACGAGCAGTACTTC

size: few
V: TRBV6-5
J: TRBJ1-2
D: TRBD1
CDR3: CASRDRGNYGYTF
DNA: TGTGCCAGCCGGGACAGGGGGAACTATGGCTACACCTTC

size: .
V: TRBV21-1
J: TRBJ1-5
D: .
CDR3: CASSKSPTKREGNQPQHF
DNA: TGTGCCAGCAGCAAGAGTCCGACGAAGCGAGAGGGCAATCAGCCCCAGCATTTT

size: .
V: TRBV5-1
J: TRBJ1-4
D: .
CDR3: CASSSGLQGEKLFF
DNA: TGCGCCAGCAGCTCCGGTCTTCAAGGGGAAAAACTGTTTTTT

size: .
V: TRBV7-8
J: TRBJ1-1
D: TRBD1
CDR3: CASSSQGVLNTEAFF
DNA: TGTGCCAGCAGCTCACAGGGGGTCCTGAACACTGAAGCTTTCTTT

size: .
V: TRBV7-9
J: TRBJ2-7
D: .
CDR3: CASSLGVWGTYEQYF
DNA: TGTGCCAGCAGTTTAGGAGTTTGGGGGACCTACGAGCAGTACTTC

size: few
V: TRBV19
J: TRBJ1-5
D: .
CDR3: CASSLRTAYYQPQHF
DNA: TGTGCCAGTAGTCTTCGGACTGCTTATTATCAGCCCCAGCATTTT

size: .
V: TRBV7-9
J: TRBJ1-6
D: TRBD1
CDR3: CASSTGQVNSPLHF
DNA: TGTGCCAGCAGCACGGGACAGGTCAATTCACCCCTCCACTTT

size: .
V: TRBV28
J: TRBJ1-5
D: .
CDR3: CASRQGSQPQHF
DNA: TGTGCCAGCCGTCAGGGCAGTCAGCCCCAGCATTTT

size: .
V: TRBV24-1
J: TRBJ1-2
D: .
CDR3: CATREPGRQDYGYTF
DNA: TGTGCCACTCGGGAGCCGGGACGTCAAGACTATGGCTACACCTTC

size: few
V: TRBV5-1
J: TRBJ1-6
D: .
CDR3: CASSLDQGSPLHF
DNA: TGCGCCAGCAGCTTGGATCAGGGTTCACCCCTCCACTTT

size: .
V: TRBV30
J: TRBJ1-2
D: .
CDR3: CAWSVPPRGYGYTF
DNA: TGTGCCTGGAGTGTACCCCCGCGGGGCTATGGCTACACCTTC

size: few
V: TRBV6-6
J: TRBJ1-1
D: .
CDR3: CASSPDRRGTEAFF
DNA: TGTGCCAGCAGTCCTGACAGACGGGGCACTGAAGCTTTCTTT

size: once
V: TRBV10-3
J: TRBJ2-7
D: TRBD2
CDR3: CAIGNSGGLSYEQYF
DNA: TGTGCCATCGGAAATAGCGGGGGCCTCTCCTACGAGCAGTACTTC

size: once
V: TRBV5-5
J: TRBJ2-2
D: .
CDR3: CASSLPLEWDGELFF
DNA: TGTGCCAGCAGCTTACCTTTGGAATGGGACGGGGAGCTGTTTTTT

size: .
V: TRBV11-3
J: TRBJ2-2
D: .
CDR3: CASSPGGTGELFF
DNA: TGTGCCAGCAGCCCCGGGGGCACCGGGGAGCTGTTTTTT

size: .
V: TRBV28
J: TRBJ2-7
D: .
CDR3: CASTKGRGTNYEQYF
DNA: TGTGCCAGCACCAAGGGGAGAGGGACGAACTACGAGCAGTACTTC

size: .
V: TRBV4-3
J: TRBJ2-2
D: TRBD2
CDR3: CASSPAYGGGTGELFF
DNA: TGCGCCAGCAGCCCCGCGTACGGGGGAGGGACCGGGGAGCTGTTTTTT

size: .
V: TRBV19
J: TRBJ1-4
D: TRBD1
CDR3: CATRDRGRSTTNEKLFF
DNA: TGTGCCACAAGGGACAGGGGGCGATCAACAACTAATGAAAAACTGTTTTTT

size: .
V: TRBV5-4
J: TRBJ1-1
D: TRBD1
CDR3: CASRGQPNTEAFF
DNA: TGTGCCAGCCGGGGACAGCCGAACACTGAAGCTTTCTTT

size: once
V: TRBV11-2
J: TRBJ2-7
D: TRBD1
CDR3: CASSLNRTGAIYEQYF
DNA: TGTGCCAGCAGCTTAAACCGGACAGGGGCCATCTACGAGCAGTACTTC

size: .
V: TRBV9
J: TRBJ1-3
D: .
CDR3: CASSVDSTVSGNTIYF
DNA: TGTGCCAGCAGCGTTGACAGCACTGTCTCTGGAAACACCATATATTTT

size: once
V: TRBV5-1
J: TRBJ2-3
D: TRBD2
CDR3: CASSLRPSGGTDTQYF
DNA: TGCGCCAGCAGCTTGCGTCCTAGCGGGGGGACAGATACGCAGTATTTT

size: once
V: TRBV3-1/TRBV3-2
J: TRBJ1-2
D: .
CDR3: CASSQVPYGYTF
DNA: TGTGCCAGCAGCCAAGTCCCTTATGGCTACACCTTC

size: .
V: TRBV7-2
J: TRBJ2-1
D: .
CDR3: CASSLDRSSYNEQFF
DNA: TGTGCCAGCAGCCTCGACAGGAGCTCCTACAATGAGCAGTTCTTC

size: once
V: TRBV19
J: TRBJ1-5
D: TRBD1
CDR3: CASRARMTGTGNNQPQHF
DNA: TGTGCCAGTAGGGCTAGAATGACCGGGACAGGGAACAATCAGCCCCAGCATTTT

size: .
V: TRBV18
J: TRBJ2-7
D: .
CDR3: CASSPLAAGGETYEQYF
DNA: TGTGCCAGCTCACCACTGGCGGCGGGCGGGGAGACCTACGAGCAGTACTTC

size: .
V: TRBV5-1
J: TRBJ1-4
D: TRBD1
CDR3: CASSPGTGTNEKLFF
DNA: TGCGCCAGCAGCCCAGGGACAGGGACTAATGAAAAACTGTTTTTT

size: .
V: TRBV30
J: TRBJ1-3
D: .
CDR3: CAWSGGGRAIYF
DNA: TGTGCCTGGAGTGGCGGGGGACGCGCCATATATTTT

size: .
V: TRBV6-5
J: TRBJ1-5
D: TRBD1
CDR3: CASSYDRGGQPQHF
DNA: TGTGCCAGCAGTTACGACAGGGGAGGTCAGCCCCAGCATTTT